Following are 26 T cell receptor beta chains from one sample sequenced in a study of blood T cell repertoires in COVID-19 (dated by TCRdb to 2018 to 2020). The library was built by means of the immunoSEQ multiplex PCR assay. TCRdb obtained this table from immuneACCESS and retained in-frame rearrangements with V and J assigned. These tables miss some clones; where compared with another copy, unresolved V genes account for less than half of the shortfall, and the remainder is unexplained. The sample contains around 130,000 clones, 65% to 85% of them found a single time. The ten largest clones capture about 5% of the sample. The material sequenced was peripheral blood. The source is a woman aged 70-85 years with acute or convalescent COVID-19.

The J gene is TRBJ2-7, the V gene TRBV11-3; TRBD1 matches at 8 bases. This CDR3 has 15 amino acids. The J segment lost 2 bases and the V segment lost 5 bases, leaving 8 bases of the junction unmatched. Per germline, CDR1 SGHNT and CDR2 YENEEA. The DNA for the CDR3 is TGTGCCAGCAGCCCTTCGGCAGGGGGCACCTACGAGCAGTACTTC. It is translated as CASSPSAGGTYEQYF.

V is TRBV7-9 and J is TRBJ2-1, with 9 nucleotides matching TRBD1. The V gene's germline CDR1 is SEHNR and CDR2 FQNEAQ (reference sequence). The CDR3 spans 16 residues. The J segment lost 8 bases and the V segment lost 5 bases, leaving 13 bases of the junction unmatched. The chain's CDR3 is CASSHRSTGGTDEQFF. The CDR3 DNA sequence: TGTGCCAGCAGCCACAGGAGTACAGGGGGCACCGATGAGCAGTTCTTC. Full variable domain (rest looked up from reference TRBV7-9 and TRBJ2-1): DTGVSQNPRHKITKRGQNVTFRCDPISEHNRLYWYRQTLGQGPEFLTYFQNEAQLEKSRLLSDRFSAERPKGSFSTLEIQRTEQGDSAMYLCASSHRSTGGTDEQFFGPGTRLTVL.

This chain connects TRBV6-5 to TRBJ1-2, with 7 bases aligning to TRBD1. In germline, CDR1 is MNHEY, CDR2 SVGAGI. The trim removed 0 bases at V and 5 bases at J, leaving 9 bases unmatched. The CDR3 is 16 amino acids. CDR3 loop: CASSYSRRGALYGYTF. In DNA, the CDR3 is TGTGCCAGCAGTTACTCACGCAGGGGGGCCCTTTATGGCTACACCTTC.

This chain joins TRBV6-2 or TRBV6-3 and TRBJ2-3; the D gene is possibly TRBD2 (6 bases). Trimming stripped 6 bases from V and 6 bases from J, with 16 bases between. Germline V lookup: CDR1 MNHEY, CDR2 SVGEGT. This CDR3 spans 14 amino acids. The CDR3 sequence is CASSLDYLLDTQYF. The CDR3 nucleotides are TGTGCCAGCAGCCTGGACTACCTCCTTGATACGCAGTATTTT.

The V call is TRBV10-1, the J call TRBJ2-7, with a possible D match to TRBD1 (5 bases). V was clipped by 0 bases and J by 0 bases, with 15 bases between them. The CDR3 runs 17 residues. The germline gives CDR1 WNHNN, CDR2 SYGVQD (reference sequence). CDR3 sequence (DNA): TGCGCCAGCAGTGAGTCCACAGGACATAAGAACTCCTACGAGCAGTACGTC. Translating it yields CASSESTGHKNSYEQYV.

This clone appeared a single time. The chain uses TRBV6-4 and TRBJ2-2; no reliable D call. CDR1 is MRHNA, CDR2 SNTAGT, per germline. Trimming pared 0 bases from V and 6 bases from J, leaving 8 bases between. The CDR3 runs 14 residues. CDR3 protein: CASSDSVESGELFF. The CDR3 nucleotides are TGTGCCAGCAGTGACTCGGTAGAGTCCGGGGAGCTGTTTTTT.

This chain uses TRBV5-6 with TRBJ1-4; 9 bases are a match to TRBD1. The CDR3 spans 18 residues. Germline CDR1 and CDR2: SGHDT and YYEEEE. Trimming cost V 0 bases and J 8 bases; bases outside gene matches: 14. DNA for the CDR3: TGTGCCAGCAGCTTGGCAACTTCCACCGGGACAGGGAAGGAAAAACTGTTTTTT. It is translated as CASSLATSTGTGKEKLFF.

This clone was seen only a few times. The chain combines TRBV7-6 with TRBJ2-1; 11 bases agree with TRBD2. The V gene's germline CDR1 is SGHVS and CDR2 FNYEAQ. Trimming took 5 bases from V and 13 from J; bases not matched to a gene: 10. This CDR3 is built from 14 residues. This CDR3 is CASSDIAGGPGQFF. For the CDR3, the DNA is TGTGCCAGCAGCGATATAGCGGGGGGGCCGGGTCAGTTCTTC.

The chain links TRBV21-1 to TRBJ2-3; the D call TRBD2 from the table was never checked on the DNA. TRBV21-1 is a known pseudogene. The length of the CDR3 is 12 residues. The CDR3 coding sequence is TGTGCCAGCATCGGGATGGCAGATACGCAGTATTTT. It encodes CASIGMADTQYF.

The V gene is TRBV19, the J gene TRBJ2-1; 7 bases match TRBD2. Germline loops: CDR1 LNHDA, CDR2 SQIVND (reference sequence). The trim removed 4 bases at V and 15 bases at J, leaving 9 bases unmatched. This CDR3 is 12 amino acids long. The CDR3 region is CASSTQRGGSFF. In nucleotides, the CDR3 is TGTGCCAGTAGTACCCAGCGGGGAGGGTCGTTCTTC.

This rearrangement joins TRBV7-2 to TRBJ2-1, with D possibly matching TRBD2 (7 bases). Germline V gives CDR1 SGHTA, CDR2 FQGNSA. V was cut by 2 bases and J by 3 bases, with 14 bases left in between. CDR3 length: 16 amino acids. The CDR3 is CASSLRGGDLYNEQFF. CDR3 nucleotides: TGTGCCAGCAGCTTAAGGGGGGGGGACCTCTACAATGAGCAGTTCTTC. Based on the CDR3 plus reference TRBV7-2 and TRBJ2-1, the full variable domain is GAGVSQSPSNKVTEKGKDVELRCDPISGHTALYWYRQSLGQGLEFLIYFQGNSAPDKSGLPSDRFSAERTGGSVSTLTIQRTQQEDSAVYLCASSLRGGDLYNEQFFGPGTRLTVL.

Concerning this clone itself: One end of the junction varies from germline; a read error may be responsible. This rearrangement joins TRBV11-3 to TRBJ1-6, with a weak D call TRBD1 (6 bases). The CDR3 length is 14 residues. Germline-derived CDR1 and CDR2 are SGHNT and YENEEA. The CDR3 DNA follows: TGTGCCAGCAGCCTAGACAGGCAACATTCACCCCTCCACTTT. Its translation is CASSLDRQHSPLHF.

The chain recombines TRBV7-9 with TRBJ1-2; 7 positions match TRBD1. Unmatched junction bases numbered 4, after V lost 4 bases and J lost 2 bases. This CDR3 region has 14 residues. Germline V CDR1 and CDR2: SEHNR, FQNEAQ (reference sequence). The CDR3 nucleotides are TGTGCCAGCAGCTCGACAGGGCCGAACTATGGCTACACCTTC. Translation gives CASSSTGPNYGYTF.

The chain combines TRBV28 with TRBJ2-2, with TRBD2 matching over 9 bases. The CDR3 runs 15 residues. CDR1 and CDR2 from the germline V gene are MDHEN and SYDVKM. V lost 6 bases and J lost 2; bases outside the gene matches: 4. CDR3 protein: CASSPSGVNTGELFF. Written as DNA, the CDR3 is TGTGCCAGCAGCCCTAGCGGGGTTAACACCGGGGAGCTGTTTTTT.

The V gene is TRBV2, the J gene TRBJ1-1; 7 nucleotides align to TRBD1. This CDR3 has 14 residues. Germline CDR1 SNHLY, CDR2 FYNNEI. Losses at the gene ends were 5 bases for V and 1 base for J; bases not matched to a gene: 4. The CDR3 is CASSRGQRNTEAFF. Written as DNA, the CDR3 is TGTGCCAGCAGTAGGGGACAGCGGAACACTGAAGCTTTCTTT. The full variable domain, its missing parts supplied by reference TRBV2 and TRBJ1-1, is EPEVTQTPSHQVTQMGQEVILRCVPISNHLYFYWYRQILGQKVEFLVSFYNNEISEKSEIFDDQFSVERPDGSNFTLKIRSTKLEDSAMYFCASSRGQRNTEAFFGQGTRLTVV.

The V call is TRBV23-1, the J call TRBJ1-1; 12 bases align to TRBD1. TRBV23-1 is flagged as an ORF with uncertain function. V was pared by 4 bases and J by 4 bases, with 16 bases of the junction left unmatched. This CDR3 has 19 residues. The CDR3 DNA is TGCGCCAGCAGTCTTGCTTATATGGGACAGGGGGCGCGGGGCACTGAAGCTTTCTTT. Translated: CASSLAYMGQGARGTEAFF.

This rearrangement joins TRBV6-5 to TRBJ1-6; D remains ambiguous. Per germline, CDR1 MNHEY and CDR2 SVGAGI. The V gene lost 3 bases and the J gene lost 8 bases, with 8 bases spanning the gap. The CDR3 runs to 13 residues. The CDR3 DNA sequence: TGTGCCAGCAGTTATGTGGAGGATTCACCCCTCCACTTT. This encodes CASSYVEDSPLHF.

The CDR3 sequence: CASSGRGQHNQPQHF. The CDR3 nucleotides read TGTGCCAGCAGCGGAAGGGGACAGCACAATCAGCCCCAGCATTTT. This sequence joins TRBV6-6 and TRBJ1-5, with 7 nucleotides matching TRBD1. The trim removed 6 bases at V and 3 bases at J, leaving 8 bases unmatched. The germline V gene encodes CDR1 MNHNY and CDR2 SVGAGI (reference sequence). This CDR3 is 15 amino acids long.

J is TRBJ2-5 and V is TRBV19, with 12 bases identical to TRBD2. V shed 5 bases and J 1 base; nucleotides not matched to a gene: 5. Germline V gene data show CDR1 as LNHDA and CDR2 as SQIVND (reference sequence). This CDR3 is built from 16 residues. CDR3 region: CASSVTSGGLQETQYF. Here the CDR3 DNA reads TGTGCCAGTAGTGTAACTAGCGGGGGGCTCCAAGAGACCCAGTACTTC.

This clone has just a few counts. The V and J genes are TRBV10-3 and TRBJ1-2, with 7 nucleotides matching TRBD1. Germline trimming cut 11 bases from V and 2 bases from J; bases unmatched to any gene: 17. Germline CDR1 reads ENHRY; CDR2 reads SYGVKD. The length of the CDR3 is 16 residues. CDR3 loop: CASNGQGQIMNYGYTF. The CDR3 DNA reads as TGTGCCTCCAATGGCCAGGGACAGATTATGAACTATGGCTACACCTTC.

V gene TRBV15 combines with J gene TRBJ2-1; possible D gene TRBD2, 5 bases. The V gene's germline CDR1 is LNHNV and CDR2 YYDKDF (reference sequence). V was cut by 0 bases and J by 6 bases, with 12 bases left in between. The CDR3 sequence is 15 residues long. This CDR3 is CATSRDPSWANEQFF. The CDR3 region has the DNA TGTGCCACCAGCAGAGATCCTAGCTGGGCCAATGAGCAGTTCTTC.

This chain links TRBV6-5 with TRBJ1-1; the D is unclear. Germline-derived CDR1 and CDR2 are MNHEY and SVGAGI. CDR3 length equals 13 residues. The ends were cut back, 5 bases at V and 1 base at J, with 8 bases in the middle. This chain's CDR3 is CASSTRPNTEAFF. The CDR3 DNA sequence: TGTGCCAGCAGTACCAGGCCGAACACTGAAGCTTTCTTT.

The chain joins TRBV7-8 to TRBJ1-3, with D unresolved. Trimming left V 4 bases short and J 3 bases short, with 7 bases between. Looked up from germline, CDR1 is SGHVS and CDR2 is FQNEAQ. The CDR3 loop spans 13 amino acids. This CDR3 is CASSSGSGNTIYF. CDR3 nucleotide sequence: TGTGCCAGCAGCTCCGGGAGTGGAAACACCATATATTTT.

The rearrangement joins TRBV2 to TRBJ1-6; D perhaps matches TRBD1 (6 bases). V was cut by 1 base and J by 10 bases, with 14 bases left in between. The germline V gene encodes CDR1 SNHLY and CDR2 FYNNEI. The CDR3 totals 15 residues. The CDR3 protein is CASSEGTAARSPLHF. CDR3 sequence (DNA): TGTGCCAGCAGTGAAGGGACAGCGGCCCGGTCACCCCTCCACTTT.

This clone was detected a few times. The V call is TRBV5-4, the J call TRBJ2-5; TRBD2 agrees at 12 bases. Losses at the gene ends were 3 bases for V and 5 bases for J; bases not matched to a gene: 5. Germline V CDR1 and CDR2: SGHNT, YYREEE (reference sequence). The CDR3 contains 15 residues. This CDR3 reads CASSSSGGGTETQYF. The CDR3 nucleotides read TGTGCCAGCAGCTCTAGCGGGGGGGGTACTGAGACCCAGTACTTC.

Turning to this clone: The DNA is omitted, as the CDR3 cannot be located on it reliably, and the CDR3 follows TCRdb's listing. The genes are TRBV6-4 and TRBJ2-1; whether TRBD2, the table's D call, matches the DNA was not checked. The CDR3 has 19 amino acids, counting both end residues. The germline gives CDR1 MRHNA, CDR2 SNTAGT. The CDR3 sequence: CASRGTSGGAMSSSSPLVF.